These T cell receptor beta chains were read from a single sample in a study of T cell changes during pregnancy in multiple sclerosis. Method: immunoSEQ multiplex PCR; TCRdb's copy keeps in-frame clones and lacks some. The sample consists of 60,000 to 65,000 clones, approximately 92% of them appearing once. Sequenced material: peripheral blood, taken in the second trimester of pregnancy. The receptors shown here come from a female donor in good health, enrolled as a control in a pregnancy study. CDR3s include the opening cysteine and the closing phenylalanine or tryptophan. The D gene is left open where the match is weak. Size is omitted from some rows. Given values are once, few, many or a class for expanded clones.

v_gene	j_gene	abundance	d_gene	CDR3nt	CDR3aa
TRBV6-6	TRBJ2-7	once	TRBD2	TGTGCCAGCGCTCCGGGGACTAGCCCCACTCCCGAGCAGTACTTC	CASAPGTSPTPEQYF
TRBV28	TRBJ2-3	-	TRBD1	TGTGCCAGCACCCGCAGAGGCAGGGGGCCAGATACGCAGTATTTT	CASTRRGRGPDTQYF
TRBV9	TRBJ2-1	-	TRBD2	TGTGCCAGCAGCGTAGACAGCGGGGGCTACAATGAGCAGTTCTTC	CASSVDSGGYNEQFF
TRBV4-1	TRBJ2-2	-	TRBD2	TGCGCCAGCAGCCAAGTAGCGGGGAGAAACACCGGGGAGCTGTTTTTT	CASSQVAGRNTGELFF
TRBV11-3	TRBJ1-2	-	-	TGTGCCAGCAGCTTAGAGTTAAACAGGGAGAGTAACTATGGCTACACCTTC	CASSLELNRESNYGYTF
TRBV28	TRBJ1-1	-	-	TGTGCCAGCATCGCCTCAATAGGGGGGGGGAACACTGAAGCTTTCTTT	CASIASIGGGNTEAFF
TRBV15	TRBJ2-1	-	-	TGTGCCACCAGTACTATTTTCAGCGATGAGCAGTTCTTC	CATSTIFSDEQFF
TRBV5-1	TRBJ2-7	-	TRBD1	TGCGCCAGCGGACAGGACTGGGGATACGAGCAGTACTTC	CASGQDWGYEQYF
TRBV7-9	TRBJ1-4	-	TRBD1	TGTGCCAGCAGCTTAGACAGGGGTGAAAAACTGTTTTTT	CASSLDRGEKLFF
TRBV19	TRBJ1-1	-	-	TGTGCCACCGGGACACCGAGGGGCACTGAAGCTTTCTTT	CATGTPRGTEAFF
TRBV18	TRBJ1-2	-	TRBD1	TGTGCCAGCTCCCCCACGATCGGGGACAGTACCACTAACTATGGCTACACCTTC	CASSPTIGDSTTNYGYTF
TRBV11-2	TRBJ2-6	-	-	TGTGCCAGCTATTCGGCTGGGGCCAACGTCCTGACTTTC	CASYSAGANVLTF
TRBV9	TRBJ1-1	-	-	TGTGCCAGCAGCGCCCCAACGTCGGGGGGCACTGAAGCTTTCTTT	CASSAPTSGGTEAFF
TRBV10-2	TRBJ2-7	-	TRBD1	TGCGCCAGCGGACAGGGGTACGAGCAGTACTTC	CASGQGYEQYF
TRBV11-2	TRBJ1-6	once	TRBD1	TGTGCCAGCAGCTTAGGCGGACAGGGCAAATCACCCCTCCACTTT	CASSLGGQGKSPLHF
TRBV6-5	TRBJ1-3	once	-	TGTGCCAGCAGCAGGGCGCGAGACTCTGGAAACACCATATATTTT	CASSRARDSGNTIYF
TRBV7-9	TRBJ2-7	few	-	TGTGCCAGCAGCTTAATGGGGAGTAGCTCCTACGAGCAGTACTTC	CASSLMGSSSYEQYF
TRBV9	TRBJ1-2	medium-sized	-	TGTGCCAGCAGCCCGTTAACGGGTGGGTACTATGGCTACACCTTC	CASSPLTGGYYGYTF
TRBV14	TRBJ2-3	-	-	TGTGCCAGCAGCCAAGATCGGCGGCCGGTGGTAGATACGCAGTATTTT	CASSQDRRPVVDTQYF
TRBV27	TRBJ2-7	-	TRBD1	TGTGCCAGCAGTTACCCCGGGGTGACAGGGCTCGAGCAGTACTTC	CASSYPGVTGLEQYF
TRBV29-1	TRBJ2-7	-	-	TGCAGCGTTGTGGCGGACACCCACGAGCAGTACTTC	CSVVADTHEQYF
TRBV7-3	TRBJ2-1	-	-	TGTGCCAGCAGCTTAACCGGGGATGAGCAGTTCTTC	CASSLTGDEQFF
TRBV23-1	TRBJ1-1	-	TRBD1	TGCGCCAGCAGTCAATCGGGACAGGCTCCCTTGAACACTGAAGCTTTCTTT	CASSQSGQAPLNTEAFF
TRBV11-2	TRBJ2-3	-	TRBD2	TGTGCCAGCGATAGCGGGAGAAGCCCAGATACGCAGTATTTT	CASDSGRSPDTQYF
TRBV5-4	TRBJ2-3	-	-	TGTGCCAGCAGCCGAACGGCAGATACGCAGTATTTT	CASSRTADTQYF
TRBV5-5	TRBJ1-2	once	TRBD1	TGTGCCAGCAGCTTGACATCCGGGACAGGGTCTATGGTGGCCTATGGCTACACCTTC	CASSLTSGTGSMVAYGYTF
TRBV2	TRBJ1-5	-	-	TGTGCCAGCAGGCAGGGGTGGCGCAATCAGCCCCAGCATTTT	CASRQGWRNQPQHF
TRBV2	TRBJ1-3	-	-	TGTGCCAGTTCGGCGGGGCAGGGAAACACCATATATTTT	CASSAGQGNTIYF
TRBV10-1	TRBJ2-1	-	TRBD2	TGCGCCAGCAGTAGTAGCGGGGGGGCCAATGAGCAGTTCTTC	CASSSSGGANEQFF
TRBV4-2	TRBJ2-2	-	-	TGTGCCAGCAGTTTTCGAGCGACCGGGGAGCTGTTTTTT	CASSFRATGELFF
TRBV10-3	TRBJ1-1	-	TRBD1	TGTGCCATCAAGACGACAGGGGGCACTGAAGCTTTCTTT	CAIKTTGGTEAFF
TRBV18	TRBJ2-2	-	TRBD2	TGTGCCAGCTCACCATATAGCGGGGCCACCGGGGAGCTGTTTTTT	CASSPYSGATGELFF
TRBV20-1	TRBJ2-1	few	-	TGCAGTGCTACCAACCCAGGTGAGCAGTTCTTC	CSATNPGEQFF